This T cell receptor (beta chain) originates from a study of T cell responses to AZD1222 COVID-19 vaccine. Whole-study findings and limits: Clonal diversity was possibly underestimated, and white British individuals and females predominated among donors. Just 5 to 7 AZD1222 recipients were seropositive at baseline.

As for this clone: What it binds is not known.

CDR3 length: 14 residues. With 3 bases removed from V and 3 bases from J, the gap between germline ends came to 8 bases. The germline gives CDR1 LNHDA, CDR2 SQIVND (reference sequence). Assay: immunoSEQ multiplex PCR; the TCRdb copy retains only in-frame clones and omits some. The table includes fewer than 200,000 clones, around nine tenths detected once. The chain is built from TRBV19 and TRBJ1-4; no clear D. The receptor's source is an adult who received the MenACWY meningococcal vaccine as a control. The sequencing here drew on peripheral blood, taken 28 days after the second dose of the MenACWY control vaccine. CDR3 nucleotide sequence: TGTGCCAGTAGTATTGGAACAGCTAATGAAAAACTGTTTTTT. Amino acid sequence: CASSIGTANEKLFF.